What follows is one T cell receptor beta chain and its context. Antigen: not known. Only in-frame clones appear in the TCRdb table, and some are missing; sequencing was by immunoSEQ multiplex PCR. Found here are approximately 6,600 clones, around 85% of them singletons; the top ten hold approximately 5%. This sample was taken from a study of immune evolution from preneoplasia to lung adenocarcinoma. The CDR3 is made up of 15 amino acids. The germline V gene has CDR1 SGHNT and CDR2 YYREEE (reference sequence). V lost 1 base and J lost 2, with 10 bases in between. Study outcomes and limitations: From normal lung to invasive adenocarcinoma, top clone frequencies appeared to decrease.

Patients had resection in Japan or China between the mid-2010s and the late 2010s. After pathologic assessment, macro-dissection selected premalignant or tumor cells for extraction. The sequence came from a person between 50 and 69 years old with lung adenocarcinoma. Sequenced material: FFPE invasive lung adenocarcinoma tissue. The chain uses TRBV5-4 and TRBJ2-1; D may correspond to TRBD1 or TRBD2 (6 bases each). For the CDR3, the DNA is TGTGCCAGCAGCTTGTTCGGGGGCCCCTACAATGAGCAGTTCTTC. Residues: CASSLFGGPYNEQFF.